This is a list of T cell receptor beta chains from one sample in a study of blood T cell repertoires in COVID-19. Profiling relied on immunoSEQ multiplex PCR, and the TCRdb table lists in-frame clones only, not all of them. There are a few hundred thousand clones in the sample; around 80% occur only once, and around 4.1% lies in the top ten. The sequenced sample was PBMCs or T cells enriched from blood (not recorded which). The receptors originated from a man between 25 and 39 years old with acute COVID-19. Each CDR3 is given with its conserved first and last residue. Each record gives: clone size, D gene, J gene, V gene, CDR3 protein, CDR3 DNA. A D gene is named only where the DNA matches it firmly. Expanded clones are given a class, and other clones once, few, many or no size at all.

-,TRBD1,TRBJ1-6,TRBV7-8,CASSSGDSYNSPLHF,TGTGCCAGCAGCTCGGGGGACAGCTATAATTCACCCCTCCACTTT
-,-,TRBJ1-3,TRBV5-4,CASSLAQGSGNTIYF,TGTGCCAGCAGCTTGGCCCAGGGGTCTGGAAACACCATATATTTT
-,-,TRBJ1-2,TRBV6-5,CASSPDTSNYGYTF,TGTGCCAGCAGTCCCGACACCTCTAACTATGGCTACACCTTC
-,-,TRBJ2-2,TRBV28,CASSGPGENTGELFF,TGTGCCAGCAGTGGCCCAGGGGAGAACACCGGGGAGCTGTTTTTT
-,TRBD1,TRBJ1-2,TRBV7-2,CASSGQGISYGYTF,TGTGCCAGCAGCGGACAGGGCATTAGCTATGGCTACACCTTC
-,-,TRBJ1-5,TRBV15,CATSREPTPGVQPQHF,TGTGCCACCAGCAGAGAACCAACTCCAGGGGTCCAGCCCCAGCATTTT
-,-,TRBJ2-5,TRBV6-2/TRBV6-3,CASSSLGRETQYF,TGTGCCAGCAGTTCCCTGGGGAGGGAGACCCAGTACTTC
-,TRBD1,TRBJ2-1,TRBV19,CASSPPSRGRRDEQFF,TGTGCCAGTAGTCCCCCCTCCAGGGGGCGGCGAGATGAGCAGTTCTTC
once,-,TRBJ1-1,TRBV9,CASSEHRGNTEAFF,TGTGCCAGCAGCGAACACCGGGGGAACACTGAAGCTTTCTTT
-,TRBD2,TRBJ2-1,TRBV7-9,CASSLKRGTRRYNEQFF,TGTGCCAGCAGCTTAAAACGCGGGACTAGGAGATACAATGAGCAGTTCTTC
-,-,TRBJ1-3,TRBV7-9,CASSALAVSNTIYF,TGTGCCAGCAGCGCCCTAGCGGTGTCTAACACCATATATTTT
-,-,TRBJ1-5,TRBV6-5,CASSLSRSSNQPQHF,TGTGCCAGCAGTTTGAGTCGTTCGAGCAATCAGCCCCAGCATTTT
-,-,TRBJ1-1,TRBV5-4,CASRWGGGRGEAFF,TGTGCCAGCAGATGGGGCGGGGGGCGCGGTGAAGCTTTCTTT
-,-,TRBJ1-1,TRBV3-1/TRBV3-2,CASSQTPGIESAEAFF,TGTGCCAGCAGCCAAACCCCAGGAATCGAGTCCGCTGAAGCTTTCTTT
once,-,TRBJ1-3,TRBV12-5,CASGPRFGSPDSGNTIYF,TGTGCTAGTGGCCCAAGGTTTGGTAGCCCGGACTCTGGAAACACCATATATTTT
-,TRBD1,TRBJ1-2,TRBV29-1,CSVAGTGGSYGYTF,TGCAGCGTAGCCGGGACAGGGGGGAGCTATGGCTACACCTTC
once,TRBD2,TRBJ2-1,TRBV7-3,CASSSSSGRADEQFF,TGTGCCAGCAGCTCATCTAGCGGGAGGGCTGATGAGCAGTTCTTC
-,TRBD1,TRBJ2-2,TRBV10-1,CASSEPRGPGQERTGELFF,TGCGCCAGCAGTGAGCCTCGCGGCCCGGGACAGGAAAGAACCGGGGAGCTGTTTTTT
-,-,TRBJ2-3,TRBV5-1,CASSPSTRWKDELDTQYF,TGTGCCAGCAGCCCTTCTACTAGATGGAAGGACGAATTAGATACGCAGTATTTT
-,-,TRBJ2-1,TRBV9,CASSPILRSEQFF,TGTGCCAGCAGCCCCATTTTAAGGAGTGAGCAGTTCTTC
-,TRBD1,TRBJ1-6,TRBV27,CASRRKPGTGHGSPLHF,TGTGCCAGCAGACGAAAACCGGGGACAGGGCATGGGTCACCCCTCCACTTT
-,TRBD1,TRBJ2-1,TRBV24-1,CATSDFQGAYNEQFF,TGTGCCACCAGTGATTTCCAGGGGGCCTACAATGAGCAGTTCTTC
-,-,TRBJ1-5,TRBV10-2,CASSDPNSNQPQHF,TGCGCCAGCAGTGACCCCAATAGCAATCAGCCCCAGCATTTT
-,-,TRBJ1-4,TRBV27,CASSSVMDLGAEKLFF,TGTGCCAGCAGTTCGGTGATGGACCTGGGGGCTGAAAAACTGTTTTTT
-,-,TRBJ2-2,TRBV5-1,CASSFAGGELFF,TGCGCCAGCAGCTTTGCCGGCGGGGAGCTGTTTTTT